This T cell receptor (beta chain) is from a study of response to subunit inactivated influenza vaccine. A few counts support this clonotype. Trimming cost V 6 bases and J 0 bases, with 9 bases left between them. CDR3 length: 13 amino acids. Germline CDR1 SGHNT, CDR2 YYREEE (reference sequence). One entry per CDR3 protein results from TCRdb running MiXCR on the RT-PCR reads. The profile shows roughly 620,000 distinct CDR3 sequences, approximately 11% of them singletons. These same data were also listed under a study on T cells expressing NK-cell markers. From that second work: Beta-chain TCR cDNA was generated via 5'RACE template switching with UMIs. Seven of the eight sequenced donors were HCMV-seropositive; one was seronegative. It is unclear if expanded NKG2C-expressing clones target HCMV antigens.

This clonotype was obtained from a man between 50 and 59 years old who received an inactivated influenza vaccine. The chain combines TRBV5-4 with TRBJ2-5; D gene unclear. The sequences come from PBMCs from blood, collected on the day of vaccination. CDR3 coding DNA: TGTGCCAGCACCACAGAAAACCAAGAGACCCAGTACTTC. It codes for CASTTENQETQYF. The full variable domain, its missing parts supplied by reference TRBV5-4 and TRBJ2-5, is ETGVTQSPTHLIKTRGQQVTLRCSSQSGHNTVSWYQQALGQGPQFIFQYYREEENGRGNFPPRFSGLQFPNYSSELNVNALELDDSALYLCASTTENQETQYFGPGTRLLVL.